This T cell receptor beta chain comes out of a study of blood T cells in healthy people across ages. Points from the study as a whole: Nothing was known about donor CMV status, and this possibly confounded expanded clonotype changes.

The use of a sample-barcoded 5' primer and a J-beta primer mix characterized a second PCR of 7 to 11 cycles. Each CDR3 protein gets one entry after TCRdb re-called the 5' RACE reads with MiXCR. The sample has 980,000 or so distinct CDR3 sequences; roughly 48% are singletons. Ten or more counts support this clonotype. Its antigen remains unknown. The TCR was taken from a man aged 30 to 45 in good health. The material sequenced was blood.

CDR3 bases: TGTGCCAGCAGCTTAAACAGGGGGGAGACCCAGTACTTC. As protein: CASSLNRGETQYF. The chain is built from TRBV7-6 and TRBJ2-5, with TRBD1 matching over 8 bases. Germline V gene data show CDR1 as SGHVS and CDR2 as FNYEAQ. The CDR3 length is 13 residues. J was trimmed by 5 bases and V by 2 bases; bases with no gene match: 1. Filled out from reference TRBV7-6 and TRBJ2-5, the complete variable domain reads GAGVSQSPRYKVTKRGQDVALRCDPISGHVSLYWYRQALGQGPEFLTYFNYEAQQDKSGLPNDRFSAERPEGSISTLTIQRTEQRDSAMYRCASSLNRGETQYFGPGTRLLVL.